Below, 7 T cell receptor beta chains from the same sample are listed, as sequenced in a study of shared clonotypes between healthy human individuals (dated by TCRdb to the early 2020s). Library creation used the immunoSEQ multiplex PCR assay. TCRdb holds this immuneACCESS table with in-frame rearrangements only. Some clones are missing; in checked studies, unresolved V genes explain under half, and the rest has no known cause. The sample table contains fewer than 500,000 clones; only one count was recorded for approximately 79% of them. The ten largest clones take up approximately 13% of the sample. Sequencing was performed on PBMCs. Source of these receptors: a woman in her thirties or forties in good health. Some clones in this sample may be carry-over from other donors' samples.

The gene calls are TRBV6-1 and TRBJ2-2; D call uncertain. The germline CDR1 and CDR2 sequences are MNHNS and SASEGT. Deletions cut 3 bases from V and 7 bases from J, with 9 bases between. The CDR3 is 13 residues long. Written as DNA, the CDR3 is TGTGCCAGCAGTGAGGGGTACATCGGGGAGCTGTTTTTT. This codes for CASSEGYIGELFF.

This clone was seen once. The J gene is TRBJ2-7, the V gene TRBV14; maybe TRBD1 (5 bases). The germline CDR1 and CDR2 sequences are SGHDN and FVKESK. The CDR3 is 14 residues long. V shed 2 bases and J shed 3 bases, with 11 bases lying between them. The CDR3 is CASSQWGVGYEQYF. DNA for the CDR3: TGTGCCAGCAGCCAATGGGGCGTTGGCTACGAGCAGTACTTC.

V usage is TRBV14 and J usage is TRBJ2-2; 10 nucleotides agree with TRBD2. CDR1 is SGHDN and CDR2 is FVKESK in the germline V gene. CDR3 length equals 15 residues. With 6 bases clipped from V and 6 bases from J, the junction kept 7 bases outside the gene matches. The CDR3 region has the DNA TGTGCCAGCAGGGCGAGCGGGAGGGCCGCCGGGGAGCTGTTTTTT. Protein: CASRASGRAAGELFF.

J is TRBJ1-5 and V is TRBV10-3; the D gene is possibly TRBD1 (6 bases). Germline V gene sequence: CDR1 ENHRY, CDR2 SYGVKD. The CDR3 totals 13 residues. V was trimmed by 1 base and J by 5 bases, leaving 6 bases between them. DNA of the CDR3: TGTGCCATCAGTGAGTACAGGGATCAGCCCCAGCATTTT. Its translation: CAISEYRDQPQHF.

The chain has TRBV7-8 and TRBJ2-7, with 15 nucleotides matching TRBD2. There are 18 residues in the CDR3. J gave up 2 bases and V 2 bases, and 7 bases lay outside the gene matches. Germline CDR1 is SGHVS and CDR2 is FQNEAQ. The CDR3 region is CASSLNAGLAGGTYEQYF. The CDR3 nucleotides read TGTGCCAGCAGCTTAAATGCGGGACTAGCGGGAGGTACCTACGAGCAGTACTTC. Looking up the rest from reference TRBV7-8 and TRBJ2-7 gives the full variable domain: GAGVSQSPRYKVAKRGQDVALRCDPISGHVSLFWYQQALGQGPEFLTYFQNEAQLDKSGLPSDRFFAERPEGSVSTLKIQRTQQEDSAVYLCASSLNAGLAGGTYEQYFGPGTRLTVT.

The rearrangement joins TRBV11-3 to TRBJ2-5; 7 bases are a match to TRBD1. This CDR3 spans 15 amino acids. Germline CDR1 is SGHNT and CDR2 is YENEEA. J gave up 0 bases and V 3 bases, and 4 bases lay outside the gene matches. CDR3 sequence reads: CASSLGQTNQETQYF. CDR3 DNA: TGTGCCAGCAGCTTGGGACAGACGAACCAAGAGACCCAGTACTTC. Using reference TRBV11-3 and TRBJ2-5 for the parts outside the CDR3, the full variable domain is EAGVVQSPRYKIIEKKQPVAFWCNPISGHNTLYWYLQNLGQGPELLIRYENEEAVDDSQLPKDRFSAERLKGVDSTLKIQPAELGDSAVYLCASSLGQTNQETQYFGPGTRLLVL.

The chain is built from TRBV13 and TRBJ1-1; 10 bases map to TRBD1. Unmatched junction bases numbered 4, after V lost 0 bases and J lost 3 bases. Germline V gene sequence: CDR1 PRHDT, CDR2 FYEKMQ (reference sequence). This CDR3 has 16 amino acids. The CDR3 is CASSLGRGTGDTEAFF. The CDR3 nucleotides are TGTGCCAGCAGCTTAGGCAGAGGGACAGGGGACACTGAAGCTTTCTTT.